This passage covers 9 T cell receptor beta chains from one sample sequenced in a study of shared clonotypes between healthy human individuals. The data were produced by immunoSEQ multiplex PCR, yet TCRdb's version contains in-frame clones alone and is incomplete. Found here are more than 400,000 clones, approximately 84% of them singletons; the top ten hold about 12%. Source material: PBMCs. These receptors were obtained from a woman between 35 and 50 years old in good health. Some clones in this sample may be carry-over from other donors' samples.

The chain joins TRBV28 to TRBJ1-1; D gene ambiguous. The germline CDR1 and CDR2 sequences are MDHEN and SYDVKM. The V gene lost 6 bases and the J gene lost 3 bases, with 14 bases spanning the gap. This CDR3 region has 14 residues. CDR3 residues: CASRLPQVHTEAFF. In nucleotides, the CDR3 is TGTGCCAGCAGACTCCCTCAGGTCCACACTGAAGCTTTCTTT.

The rearrangement links TRBV5-6 to TRBJ2-3; no firm D call. Germline CDR1 and CDR2: SGHDT and YYEEEE. The CDR3 length is 15 residues. The V end lost 0 bases, the J end lost 1 base, and 9 bases lay between the germline ends. This chain's CDR3 is CASSLDWSGTDTQYF. As DNA, the CDR3 is TGTGCCAGCAGCTTGGATTGGAGTGGCACAGATACGCAGTATTTT. The full variable domain, its missing parts supplied by reference TRBV5-6 and TRBJ2-3, is DAGVTQSPTHLIKTRGQQVTLRCSPKSGHDTVSWYQQALGQGPQFIFQYYEEEERQRGNFPDRFSGHQFPNYSSELNVNALLLGDSALYLCASSLDWSGTDTQYFGPGTRLTVL.

The V gene is TRBV25-1, the J gene TRBJ2-3, with D perhaps assigned TRBD1 or TRBD2 (5 bases each). The CDR3 sequence is 13 residues long. CDR1 and CDR2 (germline): MGHDK, SYGVNS. The ends were cut back, 6 bases at V and 4 bases at J, with 11 bases in the middle. CDR3 sequence (DNA): TGTGCCAGCAGAGGGACCGAATCAGATACGCAGTATTTT. Amino acids: CASRGTESDTQYF.

Of note for this clone: Other DNA sequences in this sample translate to the same CDR3. In DNA, the CDR3 is TGTGCCAGCAGCTTGGTTCTAGCGGGCGAGCAGTTCTTC. The encoded protein is CASSLVLAGEQFF. The rearrangement uses TRBV7-2 and TRBJ2-1; 8 positions agree with TRBD2. Trimming at V came to 3 bases and at J to 10 bases, leaving 5 bases not matched to a gene. The CDR3 totals 13 residues. Looked up from germline, CDR1 is SGHTA and CDR2 is FQGNSA.

The chain couples TRBV18 to TRBJ2-7; D call uncertain. The CDR3 totals 13 residues. Deletions cut 2 bases from V and 3 bases from J, with 8 bases between. CDR1 is KGHSH, CDR2 LQKENI, per germline. The CDR3 DNA is TGTGCCAGCTCACCAGGGCAGCACTACGAGCAGTACTTC. It yields the protein CASSPGQHYEQYF.

In this sample, this clone turned up once. The chain has TRBV2 and TRBJ2-1; no definite D call. This CDR3 is built from 14 residues. Germline V gives CDR1 SNHLY, CDR2 FYNNEI. V lost 3 bases to trimming and J lost 12 bases, with 18 bases between them. The CDR3: CASSERGQAIGQFF. CDR3 sequence (DNA): TGTGCCAGCAGTGAGCGTGGGCAGGCGATAGGGCAGTTCTTC.

The chain uses TRBV19 and TRBJ1-5; the D gene is possibly TRBD1 (6 bases). V lost 3 bases, J lost 0 bases, and 21 bases lay in between. The CDR3 has 19 residues. Germline V gene lookup returns CDR1 LNHDA and CDR2 SQIVND (reference sequence). The DNA of the CDR3 is TGTGCCAGTAGTATGAGGAGGGGGACCGAAGGGTATAGCAATCAGCCCCAGCATTTT. The encoded protein is CASSMRRGTEGYSNQPQHF.

This clone was picked up many times. The chain combines TRBV6-5 with TRBJ2-1, with D possibly being TRBD2 (5 bases). Trimming left V 2 bases short and J 7 bases short, with 9 bases between. Germline V gene lookup returns CDR1 MNHEY and CDR2 SVGAGI. This CDR3 is built from 13 residues. For the CDR3, the DNA is TGTGCCAGCAGTTACGGCCGGGGAAATGAGCAGTTCTTC. This codes for CASSYGRGNEQFF.

For this clone: Given a far larger clone just one base away, this is likely a sequencing read error. The chain uses TRBV28 and TRBJ1-5, with 7 bases that match TRBD1. Germline loops: CDR1 MDHEN, CDR2 SYDVKM. V dropped 8 bases and J dropped 6; count of bases not matched to a gene: 10. The CDR3 extends over 14 amino acids. The DNA for the CDR3 is TGTGCCAGCCTTAAAACTCAGGGGGGTCAGCCCCAGCATTTT. Protein product: CASLKTQGGQPQHF.